A single sample is the source of the 22 T cell receptor beta chains below, sequenced in a study of blood T cell repertoires in COVID-19. Measured with immunoSEQ multiplex PCR; TCRdb has only the in-frame clones, and not every one. This sample has 140,000 or so clones; around 86% occur once, and the top ten carry around 10%. What was sequenced was PBMCs or T cells enriched from blood (not recorded which). These receptors all come from a man in his sixties who had recovered from COVID-19.

J is TRBJ2-1 and V is TRBV9, with 8 nucleotides matching TRBD2. The trim removed 0 bases at V and 8 bases at J, leaving 10 bases unmatched. The CDR3 covers 16 residues. Germline CDR1 and CDR2: SGDLS and YYNGEE. CDR3 DNA sequence: TGTGCCAGCAGCGTAGACGGGAGGGCAGCGGAATATGAGCAGTTCTTC. This translates into CASSVDGRAAEYEQFF.

The chain employs TRBV30 and TRBJ2-1, with 9 positions matching TRBD2. The CDR3 consists of 17 residues. The J segment lost 9 bases and the V segment lost 8 bases, leaving 23 bases of the junction unmatched. Germline-derived CDR1 and CDR2 are GTSNPN and SVGIG (reference sequence). The chain's CDR3 is CAGTPEGLAIFPSEQFF. In DNA, the CDR3 is TGTGCCGGAACCCCCGAAGGACTAGCGATCTTTCCCAGTGAGCAGTTCTTC. The entire variable domain, with the rest obtained from reference TRBV30 and TRBJ2-1, is as follows: SQTIHQWPATLVQPVGSPLSLECTVEGTSNPNLYWYRQAAGRGLQLLFYSVGIGQISSEVPQNLSASRPQDRQFILSSKKLLLSDSGFYLCAGTPEGLAIFPSEQFFGPGTRLTVL.

This chain uses TRBV15 with TRBJ2-7, with 13 bases identical to TRBD2. V lost 5 bases to trimming and J lost 5 bases; unmatched junction nucleotides: 3. Germline assignment: CDR1 LNHNV and CDR2 YYDKDF (reference sequence). CDR3 length: 14 amino acids. CDR3 DNA sequence: TGTGCCACCAGCCCGGGGACTAGCGGGAACGAGCAGTACTTC. Its translation is CATSPGTSGNEQYF.

The chain uses TRBV7-8 and TRBJ2-1; 9 bases fit TRBD1. The CDR3 is 17 amino acids. The germline V gene encodes CDR1 SGHVS and CDR2 FQNEAQ. Unmatched junction bases numbered 12, after V lost 5 bases and J lost 4 bases. CDR3 sequence reads: CASSQFRTGVTYNEQFF. DNA of the CDR3: TGTGCCAGCAGCCAATTCAGGACAGGGGTAACGTACAATGAGCAGTTCTTC.

This chain joins TRBV30 and TRBJ1-5, with D unresolved. The CDR3 has 12 amino acids. Germline lookup yields CDR1 GTSNPN and CDR2 SVGIG (reference sequence). Trimming stripped 1 base from V and 9 bases from J, with 10 bases between. DNA for the CDR3: TGTGCCTGGAGTGCCGGGGTGAGGCCCCAGCATTTT. As protein: CAWSAGVRPQHF.

The chain is built from TRBV11-2 and TRBJ2-7; possible D gene TRBD2, 6 bases. CDR1 and CDR2 (germline): SGHAT, FQNNGV. Trimming removed 0 bases at V and 0 bases at J, with 12 bases between. CDR3 length equals 16 residues. DNA of the CDR3: TGTGCCAGCAGCTTAGACCCCGGGGGTAGCTCCTACGAGCAGTACTTC. Translating gives CASSLDPGGSSYEQYF.

The chain carries TRBV9 and TRBJ1-4; a possible D gene is TRBD1 (6 bases). Trimming took 3 bases from V and 3 from J, leaving 9 bases between them. Germline CDR1 and CDR2: SGDLS and YYNGEE. This CDR3 contains 14 residues. The CDR3 DNA follows: TGTGCCAGCAGCGGGACAGCTGCTAATGAAAAACTGTTTTTT. Protein: CASSGTAANEKLFF.

The chain carries TRBV24-1 and TRBJ2-1, with D unclear. Trimming took 5 bases from V and 8 from J, leaving 6 bases between them. The CDR3 loop spans 11 amino acids. The germline V gene encodes CDR1 KGHDR and CDR2 SFDVKD. CDR3: CATSGGYEQFF. CDR3 nucleotides: TGTGCCACCAGTGGTGGCTATGAGCAGTTCTTC.

This clone showed up just a few times. The chain is built from TRBV5-1 and TRBJ1-6; D call uncertain. Trimming left V 1 base short and J 8 bases short, with 10 bases between. The length of the CDR3 is 14 residues. CDR1 and CDR2 from the germline V gene are SGHRS and YFSETQ. The CDR3 region has the DNA TGCGCCAGCAGCTTGTGGGAGGCGGATTCACCCCTCCACTTT. It yields the protein CASSLWEADSPLHF.

In its sample, this clone was seen once. The V and J genes are TRBV25-1 and TRBJ2-1; D might be TRBD1 (5 bases). The V end was cut by 2 bases, the J end by 9 bases, with 23 bases between. The CDR3 extends over 17 amino acids. The germline CDR1 and CDR2 sequences are MGHDK and SYGVNS. CDR3 in amino acids: CASSELGQGDHRLEQFF. The CDR3, as DNA: TGTGCCAGCAGTGAACTGGGCCAGGGCGACCACCGGCTTGAGCAGTTCTTC.

This clone was detected only once. The J gene is TRBJ2-5, the V gene TRBV7-8; no clear D gene. There are 14 residues in the CDR3. Trimming shortened V by 5 bases and J by 1 base, and 11 bases separated the two germline ends. The germline gives CDR1 SGHVS, CDR2 FQNEAQ. The CDR3 reads CASSIRVSQETQYF. CDR3 bases: TGTGCCAGCAGCATACGGGTCTCCCAAGAGACCCAGTACTTC.

The chain couples TRBV19 to TRBJ2-7, with a weak D call TRBD2 (5 bases). CDR1 is LNHDA, CDR2 SQIVND, per germline (reference sequence). This CDR3 contains 13 residues. The ends were cut back, 4 bases at V and 3 bases at J, with 10 bases in the middle. In DNA form, the CDR3 reads TGTGCCAGTAGTAGAGGGAGTAACTACGAGCAGTACTTC. This encodes CASSRGSNYEQYF.

The chain links TRBV28 to TRBJ2-1; D might be TRBD2 (6 bases). V was shortened by 3 bases and J by 0 bases, with 15 bases between the two germline ends. The CDR3 has 17 residues. Looked up from germline, CDR1 is MDHEN and CDR2 is SYDVKM. CDR3 sequence: CASSFPKLASSYNEQFF. The CDR3 DNA reads as TGTGCCAGCAGTTTCCCCAAGCTAGCGTCCTCCTACAATGAGCAGTTCTTC.

This clone was picked up a small number of times. The chain is built from TRBV28 and TRBJ1-2; TRBD1 matches 7 bases. The CDR3 is 12 residues long. V shed 6 bases and J 7 bases; nucleotides not matched to a gene: 5. The germline CDR1 and CDR2 sequences are MDHEN and SYDVKM. The CDR3 DNA sequence: TGTGCCAGCAGACAGGGGCCGGGTGGCTACACCTTC. This encodes CASRQGPGGYTF.

This clone appeared a few times. The V gene is TRBV3-1 (or the pseudogene TRBV3-2), the J gene TRBJ2-3; the match to TRBD2 covers 9 bases. This CDR3 has 14 amino acids. Germline V lookup: CDR1 LGHDT, CDR2 YNNKEL (reference sequence). V lost 10 bases to trimming and J lost 3 bases; unmatched junction nucleotides: 8. Here the CDR3 reads CATYSGGKTDTQYF. The CDR3 DNA is TGTGCCACCTATAGCGGGGGCAAGACAGATACGCAGTATTTT.

The rearrangement joins TRBV18 to TRBJ1-3; TRBD1 might be the D (6 bases). CDR1 is KGHSH, CDR2 LQKENI, per germline. CDR3 length: 19 amino acids. V lost 6 bases and J 0 bases, leaving 24 bases between the germline ends. The CDR3 sequence: CASSYLILRDTLSGNTIYF. The CDR3 bases are TGTGCCAGCTCCTACCTCATCCTACGGGACACCCTCTCTGGAAACACCATATATTTT.

V usage is TRBV7-9 and J usage is TRBJ2-1, with 10 bases fitting TRBD2. Germline trimming cut 5 bases from V and 9 bases from J; bases unmatched to any gene: 7. The germline CDR1 and CDR2 sequences are SEHNR and FQNEAQ (reference sequence). The CDR3 spans 14 residues. DNA of the CDR3: TGTGCCAGCAGCCTTCCGGGGACTAGCGTTGAGCAGTTCTTC. Protein product: CASSLPGTSVEQFF. Full variable domain (rest looked up from reference TRBV7-9 and TRBJ2-1): DTGVSQNPRHKITKRGQNVTFRCDPISEHNRLYWYRQTLGQGPEFLTYFQNEAQLEKSRLLSDRFSAERPKGSFSTLEIQRTEQGDSAMYLCASSLPGTSVEQFFGPGTRLTVL.

The gene calls are TRBV5-1 and TRBJ2-7; D not certain. CDR1 and CDR2 (germline): SGHRS, YFSETQ. CDR3 length: 13 residues. Trimming took off 6 bases at V and 0 bases at J, with 10 bases between the two ends. CDR3 loop: CASTSGTSYEQYF. The CDR3, as DNA: TGCGCCAGCACTTCAGGAACCTCCTACGAGCAGTACTTC. Together with reference TRBV5-1 and TRBJ2-7, the CDR3 gives the full variable domain: KAGVTQTPRYLIKTRGQQVTLSCSPISGHRSVSWYQQTPGQGLQFLFEYFSETQRNKGNFPGRFSGRQFSNSRSEMNVSTLELGDSALYLCASTSGTSYEQYFGPGTRLTVT.

The gene calls are TRBV19 and TRBJ1-1, with 8 bases lining up with TRBD1. This CDR3 spans 16 amino acids. Germline lookup yields CDR1 LNHDA and CDR2 SQIVND (reference sequence). V gave up 3 bases and J gave up 1 base; unmatched junction bases: 7. CDR3 amino acids: CASSMWTGTGNTEAFF. CDR3 DNA sequence: TGTGCCAGTAGTATGTGGACAGGGACGGGGAACACTGAAGCTTTCTTT.

This clone was seen once. V gene TRBV6-5 combines with J gene TRBJ2-1, with D possibly being TRBD2 (5 bases). Per germline, CDR1 MNHEY and CDR2 SVGAGI. V gave up 5 bases and J gave up 2 bases, with 7 bases separating them. The length of the CDR3 is 13 residues. The CDR3 loop is CASSRDPYNEQFF. The CDR3 region has the DNA TGTGCCAGCAGTCGGGATCCCTACAATGAGCAGTTCTTC.

CDR3 amino acids: CASSFPPGTGGDEQFF. In nucleotides, the CDR3 is TGTGCCAGCAGCTTCCCCCCCGGGACAGGGGGCGATGAGCAGTTCTTC. V gene TRBV7-9 combines with J gene TRBJ2-1; 12 bases map to TRBD1. V lost 3 bases, J lost 8 bases, and 8 bases stayed unmatched. Germline-derived CDR1 and CDR2 are SEHNR and FQNEAQ (reference sequence). CDR3 length: 16 residues.

This chain joins TRBV27 and TRBJ2-7; 8 nucleotides line up with TRBD1. CDR1 MNHEY and CDR2 SMNVEV come from the germline V gene (reference sequence). The CDR3 covers 15 residues. V was pared by 3 bases and J by 6 bases, with 10 bases of the junction left unmatched. CDR3 amino acids: CASSFARTGWAEQYF. The CDR3 DNA is TGTGCCAGCAGTTTTGCCAGGACAGGGTGGGCCGAGCAGTACTTC.